The 31 T cell receptor beta chains given below trace back to one sample, sequenced in a study of cytomegalovirus exposure and HLA in healthy donors. PCR used 60 Vbeta primers and 13 Jbeta primers. Only in-frame clones appear in the TCRdb table, and some are missing; sequencing was by immunoSEQ multiplex PCR. This table has around 190,000 clones, around 78% appearing once. The specimen sequenced was PBMCs. The receptors were sampled from a young man in good health and CMV-seronegative.

On this clone: At one boundary the junction diverges from the germline segment, which might be a read error. The chain carries TRBV27 and TRBJ2-1; 9 nucleotides agree with TRBD2. The CDR3 is made up of 13 amino acids. Germline values: CDR1 MNHEY, CDR2 SMNVEV (reference sequence). CDR3 loop: CASRLLAGEWQFF. CDR3 nucleotides: TGTGCCAGCAGATTATTAGCGGGAGAGTGGCAGTTCTTC.

This clone was detected only once. The genes are TRBV7-2 and TRBJ2-7; 15 bases match TRBD2. J lost 4 bases, V lost 4 bases, and 5 bases had no gene match. The length of the CDR3 is 16 residues. Germline V gene sequence: CDR1 SGHTA, CDR2 FQGNSA. The CDR3 sequence: CASSSRTSGRGYEQYF. CDR3 bases: TGTGCCAGCAGCTCCCGGACTAGCGGGAGGGGTTACGAGCAGTACTTC.

The gene calls are TRBV7-9 and TRBJ1-1; 7 bases agree with TRBD1. The germline CDR1 and CDR2 sequences are SEHNR and FQNEAQ (reference sequence). CDR3 size: 15 residues. The ends lost 6 bases at V and 0 bases at J; junction bases unmatched: 7. The CDR3 bases are TGTGCCAGCAGAAAAGACAGGGACATGAACACTGAAGCTTTCTTT. Translating gives CASRKDRDMNTEAFF.

This clone was seen a handful of times. The chain links TRBV30 to TRBJ2-7, with 11 positions matching TRBD1. The trim removed 5 bases at V and 5 bases at J, leaving 11 bases unmatched. CDR1 is GTSNPN, CDR2 SVGIG, per germline (reference sequence). This CDR3 region has 15 residues. In DNA, the CDR3 is TGTGCCTGGGCCCCCGGACAGGGGGCTTGGAACGAGCAGTACTTC. Translated, it gives CAWAPGQGAWNEQYF.

The chain uses TRBV11-2 and TRBJ1-2; D ambiguous. Between the trimmed V and J ends, which lost 6 bases and 3 bases, there was a span of 20 bases. The CDR3 runs 16 residues. Germline V gives CDR1 SGHAT, CDR2 FQNNGV. CDR3 nucleotides: TGTGCCAGCAGTCTATTTCCGCGTCGGCAGGACTATGGCTACACCTTC. This sequence encodes CASSLFPRRQDYGYTF. Complete variable domain (other parts from reference TRBV11-2 and TRBJ1-2): EAGVAQSPRYKIIEKRQSVAFWCNPISGHATLYWYQQILGQGPKLLIQFQNNGVVDDSQLPKDRFSAERLKGVDSTLKIQPAKLEDSAVYLCASSLFPRRQDYGYTFGSGTRLTVV.

A single count supports this clone. The chain couples TRBV6-1 to TRBJ2-2; 11 bases are a match to TRBD2. Germline V gives CDR1 MNHNS, CDR2 SASEGT. There are 15 residues in the CDR3. V was clipped by 4 bases and J by 7 bases; unmatched bases: 5. The DNA of the CDR3 is TGTGCCAGCAGTGGCGTAGCGGGAGGGTTCGGGGAGCTGTTTTTT. Protein: CASSGVAGGFGELFF.

The CDR3 DNA follows: TGTGCCAGCAGCCTCCCTTCCCACCCAGGCGAGCAGTACTTC. Its protein product is CASSLPSHPGEQYF. V usage is TRBV4-2 and J usage is TRBJ2-7; D is uncertain. Germline assignment: CDR1 LGHNA and CDR2 YNFKEQ. The CDR3 runs 14 residues. The germline V and J ends were trimmed by 4 bases and 6 bases, with 16 bases remaining between them.

The chain is built from TRBV2 and TRBJ2-2; 10 bases match TRBD1. V shed 7 bases and J 6 bases; nucleotides not matched to a gene: 8. The CDR3 runs 15 residues. Germline-derived CDR1 and CDR2 are SNHLY and FYNNEI. The chain's CDR3 is CASKTTGGIAGELFF. DNA for the CDR3: TGTGCCAGCAAAACGACAGGGGGCATCGCCGGGGAGCTGTTTTTT.

Only a few counts were recorded for this clone. V gene TRBV5-6 combines with J gene TRBJ1-2, with TRBD1 identical over 7 bases. The CDR3 has 17 amino acids. V lost 4 bases to trimming and J lost 0 bases; unmatched junction nucleotides: 12. Germline assignment: CDR1 SGHDT and CDR2 YYEEEE. DNA for the CDR3: TGTGCCAGCAGCCCCTCGGGGCAGGGGGGAGCTAACTATGGCTACACCTTC. It is translated as CASSPSGQGGANYGYTF.

The chain is built from TRBV4-1 and TRBJ1-1, with D tentatively TRBD1 (6 bases). Per the germline V gene, CDR1 is MGHRA and CDR2 is YSYEKL. The CDR3 runs to 14 residues. Trimming removed 1 base at V and 7 bases at J, with 13 bases between. DNA of the CDR3: TGCGCCAGCAGCCAAGGTGAGGGGGGGTTTGAAGCTTTCTTT. Translating gives CASSQGEGGFEAFF.

The chain links TRBV28 to TRBJ1-1, with D perhaps TRBD1 (5 bases). The CDR3 contains 13 residues. Germline CDR1 and CDR2: MDHEN and SYDVKM. Trimming removed 8 bases at V and 5 bases at J, with 15 bases between. In DNA form, the CDR3 reads TGTGCCAGCCTTCGGGGGTTTAGGACTGAAGCTTTCTTT. Its translation is CASLRGFRTEAFF.

The J gene is TRBJ2-7, the V gene TRBV9, with TRBD2 identical over 8 bases. Germline V lookup: CDR1 SGDLS, CDR2 YYNGEE. The CDR3 covers 15 residues. With 0 bases clipped from V and 3 bases from J, the junction kept 5 bases outside the gene matches. In DNA, the CDR3 is TGTGCCAGCAGCGTAGAAGCGGGAGAATTCTACGAGCAGTACTTC. Translation gives CASSVEAGEFYEQYF.

The chain couples TRBV6-6 to TRBJ2-1; TRBD2 agrees at 7 bases. Germline V gives CDR1 MNHNY, CDR2 SVGAGI (reference sequence). V dropped 5 bases and J dropped 5; count of bases not matched to a gene: 6. This CDR3 spans 14 amino acids. The CDR3 protein is CASSPGRAHNEQFF. In nucleotides, the CDR3 is TGTGCCAGCAGTCCAGGGAGGGCCCACAATGAGCAGTTCTTC.

This sequence joins TRBV28 and TRBJ2-7, with 7 bases identical to TRBD1. J was trimmed by 5 bases and V by 2 bases; bases with no gene match: 6. CDR3 size: 14 residues. Looked up from germline, CDR1 is MDHEN and CDR2 is SYDVKM. The CDR3 coding sequence is TGTGCCAGCAGTTTAGACAGGGTGGTCCACGAGCAGTACTTC. Residues: CASSLDRVVHEQYF.

The chain recombines TRBV2 with TRBJ1-4, with 9 nucleotides matching TRBD1. Germline V lookup: CDR1 SNHLY, CDR2 FYNNEI. The CDR3 covers 17 residues. V lost 4 bases, J lost 1 base, and 7 bases stayed unmatched. The DNA for the CDR3 is TGTGCCAGCAGTGGGCCGGGACAGGGAAGAACTAATGAAAAACTGTTTTTT. Translating it yields CASSGPGQGRTNEKLFF.

The chain employs TRBV25-1 and TRBJ2-2, with TRBD1 matching 7 bases. Looked up from germline, CDR1 is MGHDK and CDR2 is SYGVNS. The J segment lost 2 bases and the V segment lost 5 bases, leaving 5 bases of the junction unmatched. CDR3 length equals 15 residues. The CDR3 DNA reads as TGTGCCAGCAGTCCCCACAGGGGTAACACCGGGGAGCTGTTTTTT. Its protein product is CASSPHRGNTGELFF.

This chain joins TRBV14 and TRBJ1-1; 10 bases are shared with TRBD1. Germline V gene data show CDR1 as SGHDN and CDR2 as FVKESK. CDR3 length: 18 amino acids. After removal of 4 bases from V and 3 bases from J, the junction contained 14 bases not matched to a gene. CDR3: CASSPYKGQGKVYTEAFF. Written as DNA, the CDR3 is TGTGCCAGCAGCCCCTATAAGGGACAGGGGAAGGTCTACACTGAAGCTTTCTTT.

CDR3 bases: TGTGCCACCAGCATCGACAGGGTGGGAGAGACCCAGTACTTC. Translating it yields CATSIDRVGETQYF. V and J are TRBV15 and TRBJ2-5; 7 bases align to TRBD1. Germline V CDR1 and CDR2: LNHNV, YYDKDF (reference sequence). V lost 4 bases and J lost 4; bases outside the gene matches: 6. The CDR3 extends over 14 amino acids.

This clone was counted a single time. The chain is built from TRBV10-1 and TRBJ1-4; D might be TRBD1 (5 bases). CDR3 length: 15 residues. The V end was cut by 0 bases, the J end by 7 bases, with 12 bases between. Germline values: CDR1 WNHNN, CDR2 SYGVQD (reference sequence). CDR3 residues: CASSESRGVGEKLFF. In nucleotides, the CDR3 is TGCGCCAGCAGTGAGTCTCGGGGGGTCGGTGAAAAACTGTTTTTT.

The chain couples TRBV6-5 to TRBJ2-5; D is unresolved. Germline-derived CDR1 and CDR2 are MNHEY and SVGAGI. The CDR3 is 11 residues long. Trimming left V 6 bases short and J 4 bases short, with 6 bases between. The CDR3, as DNA: TGTGCCAGCAGAGTGCGAGAGACCCAGTACTTC. Its translation is CASRVRETQYF.

This clone was observed a handful of times. This chain joins TRBV18 and TRBJ1-1, with a weak D call TRBD1 (5 bases). The CDR3 has 14 amino acids. V was cut by 2 bases and J by 5 bases, with 12 bases left in between. Germline lookup yields CDR1 KGHSH and CDR2 LQKENI. The CDR3 loop reads CASSPFRDGTEAFF. The CDR3 DNA reads TGTGCCAGCTCACCATTCAGGGATGGGACTGAAGCTTTCTTT.

This clone appeared a few times. This sequence joins TRBV11-2 and TRBJ2-3, with D uncertain. V was trimmed by 4 bases and J by 0 bases, leaving 11 bases between them. Germline V gene sequence: CDR1 SGHAT, CDR2 FQNNGV. The CDR3 runs 15 residues. CDR3 sequence: CASSSYTFSTDTQYF. The CDR3 DNA reads as TGTGCCAGCAGCTCTTACACGTTTAGCACAGATACGCAGTATTTT.

This clone was found many times. The sample holds other DNA sequences that translate to the same CDR3. The chain is built from TRBV28 and TRBJ2-3; no clear D. V was cut by 3 bases and J by 1 base, with 8 bases left in between. Germline CDR1 reads MDHEN; CDR2 reads SYDVKM. CDR3 length: 14 amino acids. CDR3 loop: CASSFLSGTDTQYF. The CDR3 DNA is TGTGCCAGCAGTTTTTTGTCAGGCACAGATACGCAGTATTTT.

The gene calls are TRBV28 and TRBJ1-1; D is perhaps TRBD1 (6 bases). The V end lost 6 bases, the J end lost 0 bases, and 11 bases lay between the germline ends. The CDR3 totals 14 residues. CDR1 and CDR2 (germline): MDHEN, SYDVKM. The CDR3 sequence: CASSWGHMNTEAFF. For the CDR3, the DNA is TGTGCCAGCAGCTGGGGACATATGAACACTGAAGCTTTCTTT.

This chain joins TRBV28 and TRBJ1-5; D perhaps matches TRBD1 (5 bases). Trimming shortened V by 2 bases and J by 5 bases, and 7 bases separated the two germline ends. Germline V lookup: CDR1 MDHEN, CDR2 SYDVKM. The CDR3 is 13 amino acids. The CDR3 reads CASSLGGDQPQHF. CDR3 coding DNA: TGTGCCAGCAGTTTAGGGGGGGATCAGCCCCAGCATTTT.

The chain combines TRBV18 with TRBJ2-5; 8 nucleotides match TRBD2. This CDR3 has 16 amino acids. The ends lost 1 base at V and 4 bases at J; junction bases unmatched: 8. Looked up from germline, CDR1 is KGHSH and CDR2 is LQKENI. CDR3 loop: CASSPQGLGATETQYF. In nucleotides, the CDR3 is TGTGCCAGCTCACCACAGGGACTAGGAGCTACAGAGACCCAGTACTTC.

This chain uses TRBV5-1 with TRBJ2-2; D not certain. The CDR3 contains 14 residues. V lost 0 bases and J 6 bases, leaving 9 bases between the germline ends. From germline, CDR1 is SGHRS and CDR2 YFSETQ. The DNA for the CDR3 is TGCGCCAGCAGCTTGGGACTCCCGGCCGGGGAGCTGTTTTTT. Translation: CASSLGLPAGELFF.

This clone was picked up a small number of times. One end of the junction fails to match germline, which may point to a read error. The chain combines TRBV6-1 with TRBJ2-5; TRBD1 agrees at 8 bases. CDR1 is MNHNS and CDR2 is SASEGT in the germline V gene. This CDR3 is 14 amino acids long. CDR3 residues: CASTDPGQGLHWNF. CDR3 sequence (DNA): TGTGCCAGCACTGACCCCGGACAGGGCCTCCATTGGAACTTC.

The rearrangement uses TRBV7-2 and TRBJ1-5; 12 bases line up with TRBD1. The V segment lost 5 bases and the J segment 6 bases; nucleotides outside the gene matches: 14. Germline V lookup: CDR1 SGHTA, CDR2 FQGNSA. This CDR3 is built from 18 residues. The DNA for the CDR3 is TGTGCCAGCAGCCAGGATGGGCCGGGACAGGGGGCTTTTCAGCCCCAGCATTTT. Protein sequence: CASSQDGPGQGAFQPQHF.

The gene calls are TRBV28 and TRBJ1-6, with 9 bases aligning to TRBD1. CDR1 and CDR2 (germline): MDHEN, SYDVKM. This CDR3 comprises 16 residues. V lost 6 bases to trimming and J lost 4 bases; unmatched junction nucleotides: 7. The CDR3 spells CASSGLGTGYNSPLHF. The CDR3 DNA sequence: TGTGCCAGCAGCGGCCTCGGGACAGGGTATAATTCACCCCTCCACTTT.

To note about this clone: The same CDR3 also results from other DNA sequences found in this sample. The V call is TRBV4-2, the J call TRBJ2-1; weak D call: TRBD2 (6 bases). V was clipped by 0 bases and J by 3 bases, with 15 bases between them. Germline CDR1 reads LGHNA; CDR2 reads YNFKEQ. The CDR3 covers 17 residues. In DNA, the CDR3 is TGTGCCAGCAGCCAAGATCCTGGCGGGGAGAACTACAATGAGCAGTTCTTC. Residues: CASSQDPGGENYNEQFF.